Listed here are 10 T cell receptor beta chains from one sample, sequenced in a study of Graves' ophthalmopathy and Graves' hyperthyroidism. Amplified material comprised TCR beta CDR3 regions derived from RNA transcripts. An opening RT-PCR round employed HTBI primers and preceded a second-round multiplex PCR. TCRdb analysed the multiplex PCR reads with MiXCR anew, one entry per CDR3 protein. The sample contains approximately 540,000 distinct CDR3 sequences, under 45% of which appear only once. The sample taken for sequencing was peripheral blood or thyroid tissue (not recorded which). These receptors were taken from an adult man with Graves' hyperthyroidism.

The gene calls are TRBV19 and TRBJ2-2; D may be TRBD1 (5 bases). This CDR3 region has 15 residues. The germline V gene has CDR1 LNHDA and CDR2 SQIVND (reference sequence). V shed 7 bases and J shed 2 bases, with 14 bases lying between them. The CDR3 reads CASKGWQGNTGELFF. The CDR3 DNA is TGTGCCAGTAAAGGTTGGCAGGGAAACACCGGGGAGCTGTTTTTT.

This clonotype was seen many times. The J gene is TRBJ2-7, the V gene TRBV20-1, with 10 bases aligning to TRBD2. This CDR3 comprises 13 residues. After removal of 6 bases from V and 0 bases from J, the junction contained 2 bases not matched to a gene. Germline V gives CDR1 DFQATT, CDR2 SNEGSKA (reference sequence). The CDR3 loop is CSAQRGGSYEQYF. The CDR3 DNA follows: TGCAGTGCACAGCGGGGGGGCTCCTACGAGCAGTACTTC.

The rearrangement joins TRBV11-1 to TRBJ1-2, with D possibly being TRBD1 (6 bases). Germline V lookup: CDR1 SGHAT, CDR2 FQDESV (reference sequence). V shed 0 bases and J shed 7 bases, with 18 bases lying between them. The CDR3 totals 16 residues. CDR3 sequence reads: CASSLASGGIGRGYTF. CDR3 DNA sequence: TGTGCCAGCAGCTTAGCGTCCGGGGGCATCGGCCGTGGCTACACCTTC.

This clonotype was counted at least ten times. V is TRBV11-2 and J is TRBJ2-5; TRBD1 is a possible D gene (6 bases). The CDR3 has 14 amino acids. The ends were cut back, 5 bases at V and 1 base at J, with 11 bases in the middle. The V gene's germline CDR1 is SGHAT and CDR2 FQNNGV. CDR3 protein: CASSLLDSQETQYF. Written as DNA, the CDR3 is TGTGCCAGCAGCCTATTGGACAGCCAAGAGACCCAGTACTTC.

Many counts were recorded for this clonotype. The chain carries TRBV10-3 and TRBJ2-7; D ambiguous. This CDR3 has 12 residues. The V gene's germline CDR1 is ENHRY and CDR2 SYGVKD. The V and J ends lost 4 bases and 2 bases respectively, with 6 bases between them. The CDR3 region has the DNA TGTGCCATCAGTGCAGGAACCTACGAGCAGTACTTC. Translating gives CAISAGTYEQYF.

The chain carries TRBV7-2 and TRBJ1-3, with D unresolved. V was cut by 5 bases and J by 7 bases, with 18 bases left in between. This CDR3 comprises 15 residues. Germline assignment: CDR1 SGHTA and CDR2 FQGNSA. The CDR3 is CASSPLREGGNTIYF. DNA of the CDR3: TGTGCCAGCAGCCCCCTCCGGGAGGGTGGTAACACCATATATTTT.

The sample holds many counts of this clonotype. This chain uses TRBV20-1 with TRBJ1-2; 8 nucleotides match TRBD1. Per the germline V gene, CDR1 is DFQATT and CDR2 is SNEGSKA (reference sequence). The trim removed 5 bases at V and 4 bases at J, leaving 12 bases unmatched. CDR3 length: 15 amino acids. The CDR3 is CSASRTSTGVYGYTF. The DNA of the CDR3 is TGCAGTGCTTCTAGGACCTCGACAGGGGTCTATGGCTACACCTTC.

Worth noting for this clonotype: At one end, the junction sequence differs from germline, possibly due to a read error. This sequence joins TRBV24-1 and TRBJ2-3, with D perhaps assigned TRBD1 or TRBD2 (5 bases each). The germline V gene encodes CDR1 KGHDR and CDR2 SFDVKD. This CDR3 has 16 amino acids. As DNA, the CDR3 is TGTGCCACCAGTGATCGGGACGACATTAGCACAGATACGCGGTATTTT. Translating gives CATSDRDDISTDTRYF.

The rearrangement joins TRBV7-2 to TRBJ2-5; D unresolved. The CDR3 spans 14 residues. V dropped 5 bases and J dropped 5 bases, with 15 bases sitting between them. Per germline, CDR1 SGHTA and CDR2 FQGNSA. For the CDR3, the DNA is TGTGCCAGCAGCCAAGTTGGAAAGGTTGAGACCCAGTACTTC. Translated, it gives CASSQVGKVETQYF.

V and J are TRBV6-2 or TRBV6-3 and TRBJ2-2, with 7 nucleotides matching TRBD2. The CDR3 spans 15 residues. With 6 bases clipped from V and 4 bases from J, the junction kept 8 bases outside the gene matches. CDR1 MNHEY and CDR2 SVGEGT come from the germline V gene. The CDR3 nucleotides read TGTGCCAGCAGACAAGCGGGGAGTAGCACCGGGGAGCTGTTTTTT. It encodes CASRQAGSSTGELFF.